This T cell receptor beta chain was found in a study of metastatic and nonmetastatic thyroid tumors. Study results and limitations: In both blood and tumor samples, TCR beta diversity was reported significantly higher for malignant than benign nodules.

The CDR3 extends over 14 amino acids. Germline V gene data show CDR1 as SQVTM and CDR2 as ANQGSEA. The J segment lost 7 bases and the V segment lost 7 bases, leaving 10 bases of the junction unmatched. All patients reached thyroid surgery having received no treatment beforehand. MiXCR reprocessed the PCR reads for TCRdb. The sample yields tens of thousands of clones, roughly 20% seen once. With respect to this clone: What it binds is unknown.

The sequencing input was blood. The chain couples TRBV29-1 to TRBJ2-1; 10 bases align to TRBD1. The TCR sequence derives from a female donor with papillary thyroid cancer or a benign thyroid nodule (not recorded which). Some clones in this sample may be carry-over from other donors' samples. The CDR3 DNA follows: TGCAGCGACCCGAGGACAGGGGGAGCGAATGAGCAGTTCTTC. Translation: CSDPRTGGANEQFF.